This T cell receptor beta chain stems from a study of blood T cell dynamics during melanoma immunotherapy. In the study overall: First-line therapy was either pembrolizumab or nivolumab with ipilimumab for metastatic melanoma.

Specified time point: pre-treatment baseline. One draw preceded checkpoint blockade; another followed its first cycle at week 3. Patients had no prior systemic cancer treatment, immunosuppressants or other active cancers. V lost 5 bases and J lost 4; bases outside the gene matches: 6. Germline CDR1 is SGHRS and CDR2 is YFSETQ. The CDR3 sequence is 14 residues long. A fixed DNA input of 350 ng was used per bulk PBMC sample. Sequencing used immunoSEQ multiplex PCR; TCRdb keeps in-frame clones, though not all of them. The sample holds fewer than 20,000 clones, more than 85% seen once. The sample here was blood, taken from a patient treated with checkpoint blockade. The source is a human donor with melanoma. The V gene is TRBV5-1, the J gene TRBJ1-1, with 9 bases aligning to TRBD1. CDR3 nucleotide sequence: TGCGCCAGCAGGGGGACAGGGTCAGGCACTGAAGCTTTCTTT. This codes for CASRGTGSGTEAFF.